These T cell receptor beta chains were read from a single sample in a study of blood T cell repertoires in COVID-19. Clones were sequenced by immunoSEQ multiplex PCR, and TCRdb holds only the in-frame ones, with some missing. In the table there are about 110,000 clones, approximately 85% of which are singletons. Material for sequencing was peripheral blood. These receptor sequences come from an older woman with COVID-19, enrolled during active disease. CDR3s include the opening cysteine and the closing phenylalanine or tryptophan. The D gene is left open where the match is weak. Clone size is given for some rows only: seen once, a few or many times, or a class if the clone is expanded.

D: NA
J: TRBJ2-5
size: NA
V: TRBV6-5
CDR3: CASSYFGVGETQYF
DNA: TGTGCCAGCAGTTACTTTGGCGTCGGGGAGACCCAGTACTTC

D: NA
J: TRBJ2-6
size: NA
V: TRBV9
CDR3: CASSVGGAGANVLTF
DNA: TGTGCCAGCAGCGTAGGGGGCGCCGGGGCCAACGTCCTGACTTTC

D: NA
J: TRBJ1-1
size: few
V: TRBV4-1
CDR3: CASSPLQVNTEAFF
DNA: TGCGCCAGCAGCCCCCTTCAGGTGAACACTGAAGCTTTCTTT

D: NA
J: TRBJ2-7
size: NA
V: TRBV2
CDR3: CASRGRAGAHEQYF
DNA: TGTGCCAGCAGGGGACGGGCAGGGGCCCACGAGCAGTACTTC

D: NA
J: TRBJ2-3
size: NA
V: TRBV6-2/TRBV6-3
CDR3: CASSATSTDTQYF
DNA: TGTGCCAGCAGTGCAACTAGCACAGATACGCAGTATTTT

D: TRBD1
J: TRBJ1-2
size: NA
V: TRBV6-4
CDR3: CASSDRTGGRENGYTF
DNA: TGTGCCAGCAGTGACAGAACAGGGGGCCGGGAGAATGGCTACACCTTC

D: TRBD1
J: TRBJ2-7
size: NA
V: TRBV6-1
CDR3: CASSEQGASSYEQYF
DNA: TGTGCCAGCAGTGAACAGGGGGCGAGCTCCTACGAGCAGTACTTC

D: NA
J: TRBJ1-1
size: NA
V: TRBV12-3/TRBV12-4
CDR3: CASSLQGGSEAFF
DNA: TGTGCCAGCAGTTTGCAGGGAGGGTCTGAAGCTTTCTTT

D: NA
J: TRBJ2-7
size: NA
V: TRBV9
CDR3: CASSSQTGSYEQYF
DNA: TGTGCCAGCAGCTCGCAAACCGGGAGCTACGAGCAGTACTTC

D: NA
J: TRBJ2-3
size: NA
V: TRBV2
CDR3: CASRDTGRDTQYF
DNA: TGTGCCAGCAGAGACACAGGTAGAGATACGCAGTATTTT

D: TRBD2
J: TRBJ2-3
size: NA
V: TRBV9
CDR3: CASSVAGGERYF
DNA: TGTGCCAGCAGCGTAGCTGGGGGGGAACGGTATTTT

D: TRBD1
J: TRBJ1-4
size: NA
V: TRBV6-5
CDR3: CASRAGTGNDEKLFF
DNA: TGTGCCAGCAGAGCAGGGACAGGCAACGATGAAAAACTGTTTTTT

D: NA
J: TRBJ2-1
size: NA
V: TRBV7-6
CDR3: CASSLAYRNQDNEQFF
DNA: TGTGCCAGCAGCTTAGCCTACAGAAACCAAGACAATGAGCAGTTCTTC

D: TRBD1
J: TRBJ1-1
size: NA
V: TRBV5-4
CDR3: CASSLQGAQTEAFF
DNA: TGTGCCAGCAGCCTACAGGGGGCGCAAACTGAAGCTTTCTTT

D: NA
J: TRBJ1-1
size: NA
V: TRBV19
CDR3: CASSIRGNTEAFF
DNA: TGTGCCAGTAGTATACGGGGGAACACTGAAGCTTTCTTT

D: NA
J: TRBJ2-5
size: NA
V: TRBV3-1/TRBV3-2
CDR3: CASSPEGVTQYF
DNA: TGTGCCAGCAGCCCTGAGGGCGTGACCCAGTACTTC

D: NA
J: TRBJ1-1
size: NA
V: TRBV6-5
CDR3: CAILGQTVTFF
DNA: TGTGCCATACTTGGACAGACGGTCACTTTCTTT

D: NA
J: TRBJ1-2
size: NA
V: TRBV2
CDR3: CASSVDSNYGYTF
DNA: TGTGCCAGCAGTGTGGACAGCAACTATGGCTACACCTTC

D: NA
J: TRBJ1-2
size: NA
V: TRBV6-5
CDR3: CASKSGTYGYTF
DNA: TGTGCCAGCAAGTCAGGCACCTATGGCTACACCTTC

D: NA
J: TRBJ1-1
size: NA
V: TRBV28
CDR3: CASSLSGVFMNTEAFF
DNA: TGTGCCAGCAGTTTATCAGGGGTCTTCATGAACACTGAAGCTTTCTTT

D: TRBD1
J: TRBJ1-1
size: NA
V: TRBV5-1
CDR3: CASSLDPSGTAFEAFF
DNA: TGCGCCAGCAGCTTGGACCCATCCGGGACAGCATTTGAAGCTTTCTTT

D: TRBD2
J: TRBJ2-7
size: NA
V: TRBV11-2
CDR3: CASSLVRGPGLAVYEQYF
DNA: TGTGCCAGCAGCTTAGTTAGAGGACCGGGACTAGCGGTCTACGAGCAGTACTTC

D: TRBD1
J: TRBJ1-2
size: NA
V: TRBV6-5
CDR3: CASRRTGVNYGYTF
DNA: TGTGCCAGCAGAAGGACAGGGGTAAACTATGGCTACACCTTC

D: NA
J: TRBJ1-1
size: NA
V: TRBV7-3
CDR3: CASSFAGRTEAFF
DNA: TGTGCCAGCAGCTTCGCAGGGCGGACTGAAGCTTTCTTT

D: NA
J: TRBJ1-2
size: NA
V: TRBV9
CDR3: CASSTGSGDYGYTF
DNA: TGTGCCAGCAGCACCGGGAGTGGGGATTATGGCTACACCTTC

D: TRBD1
J: TRBJ1-1
size: NA
V: TRBV18
CDR3: CASSPGQGMKNTEAFF
DNA: TGTGCCAGCTCACCGGGACAGGGTATGAAGAACACTGAAGCTTTCTTT

D: TRBD1
J: TRBJ2-7
size: NA
V: TRBV15
CDR3: CATSREQGGYYEQYF
DNA: TGTGCCACCAGCAGGGAACAGGGGGGATACTACGAGCAGTACTTC

D: NA
J: TRBJ1-3
size: NA
V: TRBV27
CDR3: CASSSKGTFGNTIYF
DNA: TGTGCCAGCAGTTCTAAGGGGACATTTGGAAACACCATATATTTT

D: NA
J: TRBJ2-7
size: NA
V: TRBV27
CDR3: CASSLIRDIYYEQYF
DNA: TGTGCCAGCAGTTTAATTCGGGACATTTACTACGAGCAGTACTTC

D: TRBD1
J: TRBJ1-2
size: NA
V: TRBV18
CDR3: CASSPRGQGGNYGYTF
DNA: TGTGCCAGCTCACCACGGGGACAGGGAGGTAACTATGGCTACACCTTC

D: NA
J: TRBJ2-1
size: NA
V: TRBV10-3
CDR3: CAIRDGAAGAYNEQFF
DNA: TGTGCCATCAGGGACGGGGCGGCAGGGGCGTACAATGAGCAGTTCTTC

D: TRBD1
J: TRBJ1-2
size: NA
V: TRBV18
CDR3: CASSPPGGQGLQGGYTF
DNA: TGTGCCAGCTCACCACCGGGGGGACAGGGCCTGCAGGGAGGCTACACCTTC

D: NA
J: TRBJ2-7
size: once
V: TRBV18
CDR3: CASSPSDKYEQYF
DNA: TGTGCCAGCTCACCCTCGGACAAATACGAGCAGTACTTC

D: TRBD1
J: TRBJ2-2
size: NA
V: TRBV5-1
CDR3: CASSLGQGVSSGELFF
DNA: TGCGCCAGCAGCTTGGGACAGGGGGTTTCCTCCGGGGAGCTGTTTTTT

D: NA
J: TRBJ1-2
size: NA
V: TRBV12-2
CDR3: CASRLGGTGGFRYGYTF
DNA: TGTGCAAGTCGCTTAGGGGGGACAGGGGGCTTTCGTTATGGCTACACCTTC

D: NA
J: TRBJ2-6
size: once
V: TRBV27
CDR3: CASSIRASGANVLTF
DNA: TGTGCCAGCAGTATCAGGGCGTCGGGGGCCAACGTCCTGACTTTC

D: NA
J: TRBJ1-6
size: NA
V: TRBV15
CDR3: CATSTEGGDSPLHF
DNA: TGTGCCACCAGCACCGAAGGAGGGGATTCTCCCCTCCACTTT

D: TRBD1
J: TRBJ1-2
size: NA
V: TRBV19
CDR3: CASSTLGTARGYTF
DNA: TGTGCCAGTAGCACGCTCGGGACAGCCCGTGGCTACACCTTC

D: TRBD1
J: TRBJ1-6
size: NA
V: TRBV7-2
CDR3: CASRSRGSNSPLHF
DNA: TGTGCCAGCAGATCCAGGGGGTCAAATTCACCCCTCCACTTT

D: NA
J: TRBJ1-6
size: NA
V: TRBV7-2
CDR3: CASSFQGDNSPLHF
DNA: TGTGCCAGCAGCTTTCAGGGTGACAATTCACCCCTCCACTTT

D: NA
J: TRBJ2-7
size: once
V: TRBV29-1
CDR3: CSVEDPPGHLGEQYF
DNA: TGCAGCGTTGAAGATCCCCCCGGACACCTTGGCGAGCAGTACTTC

D: TRBD1
J: TRBJ1-2
size: once
V: TRBV6-5
CDR3: CASTGQGLNYGYTF
DNA: TGTGCCAGCACTGGACAGGGGCTTAACTATGGCTACACCTTC

D: TRBD2
J: TRBJ2-3
size: once
V: TRBV2
CDR3: CASRRGLATDTQYF
DNA: TGTGCCAGCAGGCGAGGACTAGCAACAGATACGCAGTATTTT

D: TRBD2
J: TRBJ2-5
size: NA
V: TRBV7-3
CDR3: CASSKGTSLQETQYF
DNA: TGTGCCAGCAGCAAAGGGACTAGTTTACAAGAGACCCAGTACTTC

D: NA
J: TRBJ1-2
size: NA
V: TRBV5-4
CDR3: CASSGSRVAYGYTF
DNA: TGTGCCAGCAGTGGATCCAGGGTCGCCTATGGCTACACCTTC

D: TRBD2
J: TRBJ2-3
size: NA
V: TRBV11-2
CDR3: CASSRRVAGGLQNDTQYF
DNA: TGTGCCAGCAGCAGGAGGGTAGCGGGGGGGCTACAGAACGATACGCAGTATTTT